These T cell receptor beta chains were read from a single sample in a study of shared T cell receptors in the human thymus. Method: immunoSEQ multiplex PCR; TCRdb's copy keeps in-frame clones and lacks some. The table records about 610,000 clones, 85% to 90% of them present only once. These same data were also listed under a study on human thymus T cells.

The sequencing sample was made of thymocytes. These receptor sequences come from a boy younger than two with a congenital heart defect. Both conserved end residues are part of each CDR3. The D gene is left open where the match is weak. The size field is filled for only some rows; it gives once, few, many or a size class.

d_gene	j_gene	v_gene	abundance	CDR3aa	CDR3nt
-	TRBJ2-5	TRBV2	-	CASTAMRSGQYF	TGTGCCAGCACCGCCATGCGTAGCGGCCAGTACTTC
-	TRBJ1-6	TRBV13	-	CASSLKQDTGSTLHF	TGTGCCAGCAGCTTGAAACAGGACACGGGCTCAACCCTCCACTTT
TRBD2	TRBJ2-7	TRBV2	-	CASSAWGLAGGHEQYF	TGTGCCAGCAGTGCCTGGGGGCTAGCGGGGGGCCACGAGCAGTACTTC
-	TRBJ1-3	TRBV7-9	-	CASSLDLTGNTIYF	TGTGCCAGCAGCTTAGACCTAACTGGAAACACCATATATTTT
-	TRBJ2-5	TRBV5-8	-	CASSLVPVQETQYF	TGTGCCAGCAGCTTGGTTCCCGTACAAGAGACCCAGTACTTC
TRBD1	TRBJ2-7	TRBV27	-	CASKQGDFYEQYF	TGTGCCAGCAAACAGGGGGACTTCTACGAGCAGTACTTC
-	TRBJ1-1	TRBV4-3	-	CASSQEGRVATEAFF	TGCGCCAGCAGCCAAGAAGGGCGGGTTGCCACTGAAGCTTTCTTT
-	TRBJ2-7	TRBV10-1	-	CASSAGVAHEQYF	TGCGCCAGCAGTGCCGGGGTTGCCCACGAGCAGTACTTC
-	TRBJ2-7	TRBV11-3	-	CASSLGAGSPYEQYF	TGTGCCAGCAGCTTAGGGGCGGGGTCTCCCTACGAGCAGTACTTC
TRBD1	TRBJ2-1	TRBV29-1	-	CSVGQGSSYNEQFF	TGCAGCGTCGGACAGGGGAGCTCCTACAATGAGCAGTTCTTC
-	TRBJ2-1	TRBV7-9	-	CASSCDYNEQFF	TGTGCCAGCAGTTGCGACTACAATGAGCAGTTCTTC
TRBD1	TRBJ1-2	TRBV6-1	-	CASGGDRVGAGYTF	TGTGCCAGCGGCGGAGACAGGGTCGGGGCAGGCTACACCTTC
-	TRBJ2-5	TRBV12-5	-	CASGLVPRLEGTQYF	TGTGCTAGTGGTTTGGTACCCAGACTCGAGGGGACCCAGTACTTC
TRBD2	TRBJ2-1	TRBV28	-	CASRDGTSGSGPYNEQFF	TGTGCCAGCAGGGACGGGACTAGCGGGAGTGGTCCCTACAATGAGCAGTTCTTC
TRBD2	TRBJ2-1	TRBV30	-	CAWSATGSGRVNNEQFF	TGTGCCTGGAGTGCCACCGGGAGCGGGAGGGTGAACAATGAGCAGTTCTTC
-	TRBJ2-2	TRBV12-2	-	CASRLFGRGLVGTGELFF	TGTGCAAGTCGCTTATTCGGCAGGGGGCTAGTTGGCACCGGGGAGCTGTTTTTT
TRBD2	TRBJ2-7	TRBV18	-	CASSPGTSGDYEQYF	TGTGCCAGCTCACCCGGGACTAGCGGGGACTACGAGCAGTACTTC
TRBD2	TRBJ2-7	TRBV7-6	-	CASSLAASGSYEQYF	TGTGCCAGCAGCTTAGCGGCTAGCGGCTCCTACGAGCAGTACTTC
TRBD1	TRBJ2-7	TRBV6-5	-	CASSYSTGGFSYEQYF	TGTGCCAGCAGTTACTCGACAGGGGGATTCTCCTACGAGCAGTACTTC
TRBD1	TRBJ1-1	TRBV15	-	CATSRTGGENTEAFF	TGTGCCACCAGCCGGACAGGGGGGGAGAACACTGAAGCTTTCTTT
-	TRBJ2-3	TRBV4-3	once	CASSQERGGVSTDTQYF	TGCGCCAGCAGCCAAGAGAGGGGGGGGGTTAGCACAGATACGCAGTATTTT
TRBD2	TRBJ2-1	TRBV7-6	-	CASSSPSGPYNEQFF	TGTGCCAGCAGCTCCCCTAGCGGGCCCTACAATGAGCAGTTCTTC
TRBD2	TRBJ2-5	TRBV5-1	-	CASSSPTSGTPGETQYF	TGCGCCAGCAGCTCCCCGACTAGCGGTACTCCAGGGGAGACCCAGTACTTC
TRBD2	TRBJ2-1	TRBV11-3	few	CASSLDPGGRWGSNEQFF	TGTGCCAGCAGCTTAGATCCGGGCGGGAGATGGGGTAGCAATGAGCAGTTCTTC
TRBD2	TRBJ2-1	TRBV2	once	CASSPPGLAGEGEQFF	TGTGCCAGCAGCCCACCGGGACTAGCGGGAGAAGGAGAGCAGTTCTTC
TRBD1	TRBJ2-2	TRBV5-6	-	CASSLVGQVNTGELFF	TGTGCCAGCAGCTTGGTGGGACAGGTCAACACCGGGGAGCTGTTTTTT
TRBD1	TRBJ1-5	TRBV6-6	-	CASDRGPGGNQPQHF	TGTGCCAGCGACAGGGGTCCAGGAGGAAATCAGCCCCAGCATTTT
TRBD2	TRBJ2-7	TRBV28	-	CASSYTSGRPYEQYF	TGTGCCAGCAGTTACACTAGCGGGAGGCCCTACGAGCAGTACTTC
-	TRBJ2-7	TRBV7-8	-	CASSLVLRGGMYF	TGTGCCAGCAGCTTAGTGCTGAGGGGGGGAATGTACTTC
TRBD1	TRBJ2-2	TRBV16	-	CASSLGTGPTGELFF	TGTGCCAGCAGCCTCGGGACAGGGCCCACCGGGGAGCTGTTTTTT
-	TRBJ2-1	TRBV27	-	CASSSKGLTVGNEQFF	TGTGCCAGCAGTTCCAAAGGACTAACCGTAGGGAATGAGCAGTTCTTC
-	TRBJ1-4	TRBV27	-	CASSPPGVANEKLFF	TGTGCCAGCAGTCCCCCGGGAGTCGCAAATGAAAAACTGTTTTTT
-	TRBJ2-2	TRBV9	once	CASSVAPRKNGELFF	TGTGCCAGCAGCGTAGCCCCTAGAAAAAATGGGGAGCTGTTTTTT
TRBD1	TRBJ2-7	TRBV27	-	CASSLSMDQTSGQGQYEQYF	TGTGCCAGCAGTTTATCGATGGACCAAACTTCGGGACAGGGCCAATACGAGCAGTACTTC
-	TRBJ2-1	TRBV27	once	CASSSVKSSSYNEQFF	TGTGCCAGCAGTTCTGTAAAGTCGAGCTCCTACAATGAGCAGTTCTTC
-	TRBJ1-4	TRBV9	-	CASSGATPDTNEKLFF	TGTGCCAGCAGCGGGGCCACCCCCGACACTAATGAAAAACTGTTTTTT
TRBD1	TRBJ2-1	TRBV6-4	once	CASSDPGTGNNEQFF	TGTGCCAGCAGTGACCCCGGGACAGGTAACAATGAGCAGTTCTTC
TRBD1	TRBJ2-7	TRBV11-3	-	CASSLRHNRGGSYEQYF	TGTGCCAGCAGCTTGCGCCACAACAGGGGTGGATCCTACGAGCAGTACTTC
-	TRBJ1-4	TRBV27	-	CASSQRNSATNEKLFF	TGTGCCAGCAGTCAACGCAATAGTGCAACTAATGAAAAACTGTTTTTT
-	TRBJ2-7	TRBV27	-	CASGSGAGSYEQYF	TGTGCCAGCGGATCAGGGGCTGGGTCCTACGAGCAGTACTTC
-	TRBJ2-7	TRBV29-1	once	CSAEYQWGRSYEQYF	TGCAGCGCCGAATATCAGTGGGGGCGTTCGTACGAGCAGTACTTC
TRBD2	TRBJ2-7	TRBV11-3	-	CASSRPGGTTYEQYF	TGTGCCAGCAGCCGTCCGGGGGGAACAACCTACGAGCAGTACTTC
TRBD1	TRBJ2-7	TRBV4-3	-	CASSQEIRGLSEQYF	TGCGCCAGCAGCCAAGAGATAAGGGGGCTAAGCGAGCAGTACTTC
TRBD1	TRBJ1-1	TRBV10-2	-	CASRADRANEAFF	TGCGCCAGCAGAGCAGACAGGGCAAATGAAGCTTTCTTT
TRBD1	TRBJ1-4	TRBV7-9	-	CAWSGQGFEKLFF	TGTGCCTGGTCGGGACAGGGATTTGAAAAACTGTTTTTT
-	TRBJ1-2	TRBV4-3	-	CASSKGGANYGYTF	TGCGCCAGCAGCAAAGGGGGAGCCAACTATGGCTACACCTTC
-	TRBJ1-2	TRBV5-1	-	CASSLTVAGPYGYTF	TGCGCCAGCAGCTTGACGGTCGCAGGGCCCTATGGCTACACCTTC
TRBD2	TRBJ2-7	TRBV5-1	-	CASSVTGGIQREEQYF	TGCGCCAGCAGCGTGACCGGGGGGATCCAACGGGAGGAGCAGTACTTC
-	TRBJ2-7	TRBV11-3	-	CASSPPRGTSYEQYF	TGTGCCAGCAGCCCCCCCCGGGGGACGTCCTACGAGCAGTACTTC
-	TRBJ2-7	TRBV7-9	-	CASSPDPRDFPPEQYF	TGTGCCAGCAGCCCTGATCCCCGGGACTTCCCCCCCGAGCAGTACTTC
TRBD1	TRBJ1-3	TRBV9	-	CASSVAVGQGPRNSGNTIYF	TGTGCCAGCAGCGTAGCTGTAGGACAGGGACCCAGGAACTCTGGAAACACCATATATTTT
-	TRBJ2-1	TRBV28	-	CASSPSPRDTYNEQFF	TGTGCCAGCAGTCCGTCCCCTCGGGATACCTACAATGAGCAGTTCTTC
-	TRBJ1-5	TRBV4-3	-	CASSQDLTRGDQPQHF	TGCGCCAGCAGCCAGGACCTGACCCGGGGGGATCAGCCCCAGCATTTT
TRBD2	TRBJ2-7	TRBV7-2	-	CASSLVSLAGDNEQYF	TGTGCCAGCAGCTTAGTATCCCTAGCGGGAGACAACGAGCAGTACTTC
-	TRBJ2-5	TRBV4-1	-	CASSQVGGEAQYF	TGCGCCAGCAGCCAAGTCGGAGGGGAAGCGCAGTACTTC